Each of the 21 T cell receptor beta chains below was sequenced from the same sample in a study of blood T cells in healthy people across ages. A sample-barcoded 5' primer and a J-beta primer mix were used in a second PCR of about 6 to 11 cycles. TCRdb re-called the 5' RACE reads through MiXCR, storing one row per CDR3 protein. This sample has 650,000 to 1,000,000 distinct CDR3 sequences, with around 36% found just once. The sample taken for sequencing was blood. All receptors derive from a man younger than 30 in good health.

This chain links TRBV6-5 with TRBJ2-1; 8 bases line up with TRBD2. The J call could be wrong; TRBJ2-7 is a better fit for the DNA end. Germline-derived CDR1 and CDR2 are MNHEY and SVGAGI. CDR3 length equals 15 residues. The CDR3 bases are TGTGCCAGCAGGGACGGGGGGGACCCCTACAATGAGCAGTACTTC. Translated, it gives CASRDGGDPYNEQYF.

V usage is TRBV21-1 and J usage is TRBJ2-5; the D call in the table, TRBD2, was not verified against the DNA. TRBV21-1 is noted as a pseudogene. CDR3 length equals 16 residues. The CDR3 nucleotides read TGTGCCAGCATAACGGACGAGCGGAGATATCAAGAGACCCAGTACTTC. This translates into CASITDERRYQETQYF.

This clonotype is a singleton in its sample. The gene calls are TRBV7-6 and TRBJ2-1, with 8 bases that match TRBD2. J gave up 5 bases and V 0 bases, and 6 bases lay outside the gene matches. The CDR3 consists of 16 residues. From germline, CDR1 is SGHVS and CDR2 FNYEAQ. DNA for the CDR3: TGTGCCAGCAGCTTAGCGGCGGGGGGAGGGCACAATGAGCAGTTCTTC. As protein: CASSLAAGGGHNEQFF.

The chain recombines TRBV3-1 with TRBJ1-1; the D gene is possibly TRBD1 (5 bases). The CDR3 spans 14 residues. Trimming took off 5 bases at V and 1 base at J, with 11 bases between the two ends. Germline CDR1 LGHDT, CDR2 YNNKEL (reference sequence). The DNA of the CDR3 is TGTGCCAGCAGCATGGGGCAGAAGAACACTGAAGCTTTCTTT. It encodes CASSMGQKNTEAFF.

This clonotype was counted a single time. With a much larger clone just one base away, this may be a read error. V is TRBV4-2 and J is TRBJ2-7; possibly TRBD2 for D (6 bases). The CDR3 runs to 15 residues. Trimming left V 4 bases short and J 1 base short, with 14 bases between. Germline V lookup: CDR1 LGHNA, CDR2 YNFKEQ. In nucleotides, the CDR3 is TGTGCCAGCAGCCCCTACAGCGGGCTATCCTACGAGCAGTACTTC. The encoded protein is CASSPYSGLSYEQYF.

This clonotype appeared many times. The chain couples TRBV25-1 to TRBJ2-1; 9 nucleotides match TRBD2. CDR1 and CDR2 from the germline V gene are MGHDK and SYGVNS. The length of the CDR3 is 15 residues. V lost 3 bases and J lost 4; bases outside the gene matches: 4. CDR3 DNA: TGTGCCAGCAGTGAGTCGAGCGGGGGGTACAATGAGCAGTTCTTC. This encodes CASSESSGGYNEQFF.

This clonotype was seen a handful of times. The J gene is TRBJ2-3, the V gene TRBV5-6, with no clear D. Germline V lookup: CDR1 SGHDT, CDR2 YYEEEE. Trimming removed 0 bases at V and 4 bases at J, with 18 bases between. The CDR3 sequence is 17 residues long. The CDR3 is CASSLAGKTFVADTQYF. CDR3 DNA: TGTGCCAGCAGCTTGGCGGGCAAAACGTTTGTTGCAGATACGCAGTATTTT.

On this clonotype itself: A junction boundary mismatches the germline segment, possibly from a read error. The genes are TRBV7-2 and TRBJ2-5; no definite D call. Germline values: CDR1 SGHTA, CDR2 FQGNSA. The CDR3 loop spans 14 amino acids. CDR3 DNA: TGTGCCGGCAGCTTGGGCCTGTACCAAGAGACCCAGTACTTC. Its protein product is CAGSLGLYQETQYF. Full variable domain (rest looked up from reference TRBV7-2 and TRBJ2-5): GAGVSQSPSNKVTEKGKDVELRCDPISGHTALYWYRQSLGQGLEFLIYFQGNSAPDKSGLPSDRFSAERTGGSVSTLTIQRTQQEDSAVYLCAGSLGLYQETQYFGPGTRLLVL.

This rearrangement joins TRBV20-1 to TRBJ1-1; TRBD1 might be the D (6 bases). Trimming left V 7 bases short and J 7 bases short, with 19 bases between. The germline CDR1 and CDR2 sequences are DFQATT and SNEGSKA (reference sequence). The CDR3 contains 13 residues. In DNA, the CDR3 is TGCAGTGTCCAGACCGGGACAACATATGAAGCTTTCTTT. Its translation is CSVQTGTTYEAFF.

This clonotype was seen only once. The chain uses TRBV20-1 and TRBJ2-7; a possible D gene is TRBD2 (5 bases). The CDR3 is made up of 16 amino acids. Germline loops: CDR1 DFQATT, CDR2 SNEGSKA (reference sequence). V lost 1 base and J 1 base, leaving 17 bases between the germline ends. The CDR3 here is CSARAPSRRISYEQYF. The CDR3 coding sequence is TGCAGTGCTAGAGCCCCCAGCAGGAGGATTTCCTACGAGCAGTACTTC.

This clonotype was recorded a few times. This chain links TRBV10-3 with TRBJ2-1; TRBD1 aligns across 7 bases. J gave up 10 bases and V 0 bases, and 3 bases lay outside the gene matches. Germline V lookup: CDR1 ENHRY, CDR2 SYGVKD. The CDR3 runs 13 residues. The CDR3 protein is CAISESGTEEQFF. The CDR3, as DNA: TGTGCCATCAGTGAGTCAGGGACAGAAGAGCAGTTCTTC.

CDR3 amino acids: CASSYSPITVPEQYF. The CDR3 DNA sequence: TGTGCCAGCAGTTACTCCCCAATCACGGTCCCCGAGCAGTACTTC. The chain recombines TRBV6-5 with TRBJ2-7; D gene ambiguous. V lost 0 bases and J 6 bases, leaving 15 bases between the germline ends. Germline V CDR1 and CDR2: MNHEY, SVGAGI. This CDR3 is 15 amino acids long.

The chain links TRBV9 to TRBJ2-2; TRBD2 agrees at 7 bases. V shed 0 bases, J shed 4 bases, and the junction held 0 bases outside the gene matches. Germline assignment: CDR1 SGDLS and CDR2 YYNGEE. The CDR3 has 14 amino acids. Here the CDR3 DNA reads TGTGCCAGCAGCGTAGGGGGGGGCACCGGGGAGCTGTTTTTT. Residues: CASSVGGGTGELFF.

The genes are TRBV14 and TRBJ1-1; TRBD1 might be the D (6 bases). This CDR3 has 12 residues. V shed 5 bases and J shed 6 bases, with 10 bases lying between them. Germline V gives CDR1 SGHDN, CDR2 FVKESK. The CDR3 DNA sequence: TGTGCCAGCAGCAGGGGGGTAGCTGAAGCTTTCTTT. Residues: CASSRGVAEAFF.

This clonotype was found a few times. J is TRBJ2-7 and V is TRBV6-5; 9 bases match TRBD1. Germline lookup yields CDR1 MNHEY and CDR2 SVGAGI. The CDR3 is 14 amino acids. The V segment lost 5 bases and the J segment 7 bases; nucleotides outside the gene matches: 9. CDR3 nucleotide sequence: TGTGCCAGCAGTACAGGGGGCGGGTTGAATGAGCAGTACTTC. Protein: CASSTGGGLNEQYF.

This clonotype was detected ten times or more. The chain recombines TRBV5-5 with TRBJ2-1; 10 bases are shared with TRBD2. The CDR3 totals 15 residues. Germline CDR1 and CDR2: SGHKS and YYEKEE (reference sequence). The ends lost 5 bases at V and 4 bases at J; junction bases unmatched: 6. CDR3 loop: CASSLGAGGYNEQFF. The DNA of the CDR3 is TGTGCCAGCAGTTTAGGAGCGGGGGGGTACAATGAGCAGTTCTTC.

The J gene is TRBJ2-3, the V gene TRBV7-2; TRBD2 aligns across 10 bases. The CDR3 is 17 residues long. The germline V gene encodes CDR1 SGHTA and CDR2 FQGNSA. The ends lost 2 bases at V and 0 bases at J; junction bases unmatched: 5. The DNA for the CDR3 is TGTGCCAGCAGCTTAACTAGCGGGGTCACTAGCACAGATACGCAGTATTTT. Its protein product is CASSLTSGVTSTDTQYF.

This clonotype was observed at least ten times. V is TRBV5-1 and J is TRBJ1-4, with 7 bases matching TRBD1. The CDR3 is 14 amino acids. CDR1 and CDR2 from the germline V gene are SGHRS and YFSETQ. V dropped 4 bases and J dropped 3; count of bases not matched to a gene: 3. CDR3 nucleotides: TGCGCCAGCAGCCTGACAGGGCCTAATGAAAAACTGTTTTTT. Translation: CASSLTGPNEKLFF.

The chain carries TRBV4-2 and TRBJ2-1; D remains unclear. The J call may be incorrect, as the DNA end agrees better with TRBJ2-7. The germline gives CDR1 LGHNA, CDR2 YNFKEQ. This CDR3 comprises 13 residues. The CDR3 bases are TGTGCCAGCAGCCAAGTGTTAGTTGATGAGCAGTACTTC. It translates to CASSQVLVDEQYF.

A few counts support this clonotype. The rearrangement joins TRBV5-5 to TRBJ2-1; D gene uncertain. The DNA end is more similar to TRBJ2-7, so the J call may be wrong. Germline V gives CDR1 SGHKS, CDR2 YYEKEE (reference sequence). The CDR3 covers 14 residues. In nucleotides, the CDR3 is TGTGCCAGCAGCTCCCCAGTCTCCTACAATGAGCAGTACTTC. Amino acids: CASSSPVSYNEQYF.

The genes are TRBV18 and TRBJ2-3, with D unclear. This CDR3 is built from 14 residues. V gave up 0 bases and J gave up 2 bases, with 6 bases separating them. Germline V gene lookup returns CDR1 KGHSH and CDR2 LQKENI. CDR3 region: CASSPPHHTDTQYF. DNA for the CDR3: TGTGCCAGCTCACCACCCCATCACACAGATACGCAGTATTTT.